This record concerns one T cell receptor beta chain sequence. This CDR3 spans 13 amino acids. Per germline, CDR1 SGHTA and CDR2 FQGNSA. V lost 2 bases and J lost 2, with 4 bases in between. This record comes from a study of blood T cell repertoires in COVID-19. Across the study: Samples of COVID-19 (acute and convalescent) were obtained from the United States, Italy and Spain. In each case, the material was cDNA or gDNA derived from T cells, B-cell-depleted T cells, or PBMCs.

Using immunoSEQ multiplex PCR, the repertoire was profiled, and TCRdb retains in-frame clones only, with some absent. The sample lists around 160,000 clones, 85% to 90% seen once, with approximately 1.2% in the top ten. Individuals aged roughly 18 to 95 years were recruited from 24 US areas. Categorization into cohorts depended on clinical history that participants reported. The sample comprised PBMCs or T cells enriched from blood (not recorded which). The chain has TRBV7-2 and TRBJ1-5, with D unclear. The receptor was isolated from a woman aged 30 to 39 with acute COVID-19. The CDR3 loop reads CASSLQGNQPQHF. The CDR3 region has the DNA TGTGCCAGCAGCTTACAGGGCAATCAGCCCCAGCATTTT.